The T cell receptor (beta chain) under discussion was sequenced for a study of early T cells in non-severe SARS-CoV-2 infection. At the level of the study: Sequencing used unsorted whole-blood bulk RNA, so chains lack pairing. Study results and caveats: CD4 and private specificities were missed by VDJdb matching, which favored anti-spike CD8 responses.

The germline V gene encodes CDR1 SGDLS and CDR2 YYNGEE. The CDR3 contains 14 residues. With V trimmed by 0 bases and J by 3 bases, 1 base remained unmatched. This clonotype has a count of ten or more. Its antigen remains unknown. Individual cDNA molecules were tagged with unique molecular identifiers. TCRdb fed the 5' RACE reads into MiXCR, producing one record per CDR3 protein. The profile shows roughly 72,000 distinct CDR3 sequences, more than 10% of them singletons. The sequencing input was whole blood. This TCR derives from an adult who was a healthcare worker with PCR-confirmed SARS-CoV-2 infection or an uninfected control (not recorded which). The chain links TRBV9 to TRBJ1-2, with 8 bases lining up with TRBD1. The CDR3 bases are TGTGCCAGCAGCGTAGTGACAGGGGACTATGGCTACACCTTC. This translates into CASSVVTGDYGYTF. The variable domain in full, with the rest retrieved from reference TRBV9 and TRBJ1-2, is DSGVTQTPKHLITATGQRVTLRCSPRSGDLSVYWYQQSLDQGLQFLIQYYNGEERAKGNILERFSAQQFPDLHSELNLSSLELGDSALYFCASSVVTGDYGYTFGSGTRLTVV.